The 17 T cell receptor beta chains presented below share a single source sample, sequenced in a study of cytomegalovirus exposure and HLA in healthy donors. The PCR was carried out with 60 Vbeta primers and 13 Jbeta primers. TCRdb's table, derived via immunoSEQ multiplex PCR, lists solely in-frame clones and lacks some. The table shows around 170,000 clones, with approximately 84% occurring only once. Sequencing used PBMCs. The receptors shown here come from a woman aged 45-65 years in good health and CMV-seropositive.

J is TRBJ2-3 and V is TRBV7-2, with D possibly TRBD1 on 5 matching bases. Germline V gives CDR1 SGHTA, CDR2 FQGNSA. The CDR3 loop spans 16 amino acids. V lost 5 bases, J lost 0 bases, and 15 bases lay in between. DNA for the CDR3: TGTGCCAGCAGCCTAAGGGGCCAACCAAGCACAGATACGCAGTATTTT. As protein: CASSLRGQPSTDTQYF.

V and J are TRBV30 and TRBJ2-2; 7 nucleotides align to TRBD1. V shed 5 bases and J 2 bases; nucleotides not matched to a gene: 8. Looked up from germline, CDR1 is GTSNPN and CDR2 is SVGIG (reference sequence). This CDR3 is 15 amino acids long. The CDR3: CAWLVQGVNTGELFF. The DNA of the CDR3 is TGTGCCTGGTTGGTCCAGGGGGTTAACACCGGGGAGCTGTTTTTT.

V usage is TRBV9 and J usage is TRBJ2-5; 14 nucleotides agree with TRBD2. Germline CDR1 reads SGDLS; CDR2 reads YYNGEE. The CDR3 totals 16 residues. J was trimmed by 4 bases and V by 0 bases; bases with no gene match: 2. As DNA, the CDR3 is TGTGCCAGCAGCGTAGGGACTAGCGGGGGGATAGAGACCCAGTACTTC. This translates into CASSVGTSGGIETQYF. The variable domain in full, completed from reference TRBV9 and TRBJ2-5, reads DSGVTQTPKHLITATGQRVTLRCSPRSGDLSVYWYQQSLDQGLQFLIQYYNGEERAKGNILERFSAQQFPDLHSELNLSSLELGDSALYFCASSVGTSGGIETQYFGPGTRLLVL.

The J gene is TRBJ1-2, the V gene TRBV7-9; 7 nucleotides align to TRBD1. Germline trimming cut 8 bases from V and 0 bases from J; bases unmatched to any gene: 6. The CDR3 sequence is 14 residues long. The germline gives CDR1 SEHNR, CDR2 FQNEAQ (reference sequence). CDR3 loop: CASSNQGANYGYTF. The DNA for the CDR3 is TGTGCCAGCTCCAATCAGGGGGCTAACTATGGCTACACCTTC.

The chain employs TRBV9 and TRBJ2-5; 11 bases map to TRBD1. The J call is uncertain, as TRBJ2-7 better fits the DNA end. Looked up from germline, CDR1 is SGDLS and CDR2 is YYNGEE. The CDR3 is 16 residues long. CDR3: CASSRYWGQGGYEQYF. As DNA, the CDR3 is TGTGCCAGCAGCCGCTACTGGGGACAGGGGGGCTACGAGCAGTACTTC.

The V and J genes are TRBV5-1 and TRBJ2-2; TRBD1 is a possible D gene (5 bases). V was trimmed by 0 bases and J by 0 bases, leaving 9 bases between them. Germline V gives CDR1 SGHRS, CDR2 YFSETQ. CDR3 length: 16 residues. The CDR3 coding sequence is TGCGCCAGCAGCTTGGGGACACCCACGAACACCGGGGAGCTGTTTTTT. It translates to CASSLGTPTNTGELFF. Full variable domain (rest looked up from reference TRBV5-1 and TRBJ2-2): KAGVTQTPRYLIKTRGQQVTLSCSPISGHRSVSWYQQTPGQGLQFLFEYFSETQRNKGNFPGRFSGRQFSNSRSEMNVSTLELGDSALYLCASSLGTPTNTGELFFGEGSRLTVL.

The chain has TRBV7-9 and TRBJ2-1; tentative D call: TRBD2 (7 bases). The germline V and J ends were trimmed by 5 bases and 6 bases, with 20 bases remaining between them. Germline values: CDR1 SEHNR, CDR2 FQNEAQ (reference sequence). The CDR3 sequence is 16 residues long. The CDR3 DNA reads TGTGCCAGCAGCATCAGGGGTGCCGGGGGGACCAATGAGCAGTTCTTC. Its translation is CASSIRGAGGTNEQFF.

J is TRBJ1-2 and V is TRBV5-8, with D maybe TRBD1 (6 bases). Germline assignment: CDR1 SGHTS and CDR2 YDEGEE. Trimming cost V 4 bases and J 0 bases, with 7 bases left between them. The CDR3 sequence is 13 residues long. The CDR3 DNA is TGTGCCAGCAGCGGGACACCTAACTATGGCTACACCTTC. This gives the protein CASSGTPNYGYTF. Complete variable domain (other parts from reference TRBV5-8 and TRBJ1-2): EAGVTQSPTHLIKTRGQQATLRCSPISGHTSVYWYQQALGLGLQFLLWYDEGEERNRGNFPPRFSGRQFPNYSSELNVNALELEDSALYLCASSGTPNYGYTFGSGTRLTVV.

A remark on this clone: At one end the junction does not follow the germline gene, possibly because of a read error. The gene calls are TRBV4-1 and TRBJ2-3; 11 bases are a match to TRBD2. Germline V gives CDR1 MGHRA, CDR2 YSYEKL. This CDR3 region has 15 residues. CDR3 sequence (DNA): TGTGCCAGCAGCCCGCTAGCGGGGGGCGGAGATACGCAGTATTTT. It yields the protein CASSPLAGGGDTQYF.

CDR3 DNA: TGTGCCTGGAGTGTAACTAGCGGGGACCAAGAGACCCAGTACTTC. It encodes CAWSVTSGDQETQYF. The J gene is TRBJ2-5, the V gene TRBV30; 10 nucleotides align to TRBD2. The CDR3 sequence is 15 residues long. V shed 0 bases and J 0 bases; nucleotides not matched to a gene: 1. The germline V gene encodes CDR1 GTSNPN and CDR2 SVGIG (reference sequence). Full variable domain (missing parts from reference TRBV30 and TRBJ2-5): SQTIHQWPATLVQPVGSPLSLECTVEGTSNPNLYWYRQAAGRGLQLLFYSVGIGQISSEVPQNLSASRPQDRQFILSSKKLLLSDSGFYLCAWSVTSGDQETQYFGPGTRLLVL.

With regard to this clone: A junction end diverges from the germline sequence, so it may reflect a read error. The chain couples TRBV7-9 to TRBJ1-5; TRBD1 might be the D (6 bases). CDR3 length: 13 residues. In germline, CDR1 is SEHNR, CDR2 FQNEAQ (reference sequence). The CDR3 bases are TGTTCCAGCAGCCCAGGGGAGGGTCAGCCCCAGCATTTT. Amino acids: CSSSPGEGQPQHF.

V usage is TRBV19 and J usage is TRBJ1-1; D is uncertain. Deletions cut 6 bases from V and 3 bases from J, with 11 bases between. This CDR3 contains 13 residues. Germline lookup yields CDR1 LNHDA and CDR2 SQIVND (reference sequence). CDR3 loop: CASREQIHTEAFF. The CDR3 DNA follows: TGTGCCAGTAGGGAACAGATCCACACTGAAGCTTTCTTT.

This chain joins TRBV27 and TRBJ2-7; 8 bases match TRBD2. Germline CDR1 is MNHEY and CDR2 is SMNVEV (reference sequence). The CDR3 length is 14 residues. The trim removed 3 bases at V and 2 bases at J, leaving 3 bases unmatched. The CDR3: CASSLGGGTYEQYF. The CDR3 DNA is TGTGCCAGCAGTTTGGGCGGGGGGACCTACGAGCAGTACTTC.

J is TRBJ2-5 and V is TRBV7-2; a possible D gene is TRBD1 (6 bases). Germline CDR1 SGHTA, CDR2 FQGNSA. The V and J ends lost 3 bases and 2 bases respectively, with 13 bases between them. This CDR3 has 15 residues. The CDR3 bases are TGTGCCAGCAGCTTGCACGGGACAAATCAAGAGACCCAGTACTTC. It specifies CASSLHGTNQETQYF.

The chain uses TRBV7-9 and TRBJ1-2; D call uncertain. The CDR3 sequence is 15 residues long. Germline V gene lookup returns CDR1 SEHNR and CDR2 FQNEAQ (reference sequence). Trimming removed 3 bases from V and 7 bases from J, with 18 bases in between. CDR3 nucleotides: TGTGCCAGCAGCTTGGGATCGGGGATCGGTAGTGGCTACACCTTC. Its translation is CASSLGSGIGSGYTF.

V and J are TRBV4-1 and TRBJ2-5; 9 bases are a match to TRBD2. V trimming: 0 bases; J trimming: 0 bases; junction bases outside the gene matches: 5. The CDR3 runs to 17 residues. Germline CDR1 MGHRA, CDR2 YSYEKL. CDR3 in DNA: TGCGCCAGCAGCCAAGATGGAGCGGGGGGCGACCAAGAGACCCAGTACTTC. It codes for CASSQDGAGGDQETQYF.

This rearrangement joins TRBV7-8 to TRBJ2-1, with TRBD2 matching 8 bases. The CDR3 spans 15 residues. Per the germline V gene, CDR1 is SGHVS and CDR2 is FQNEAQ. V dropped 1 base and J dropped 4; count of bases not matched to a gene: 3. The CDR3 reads CASSLEAGVYNEQFF. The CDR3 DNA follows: TGTGCCAGCAGCTTAGAAGCGGGGGTTTACAATGAGCAGTTCTTC.